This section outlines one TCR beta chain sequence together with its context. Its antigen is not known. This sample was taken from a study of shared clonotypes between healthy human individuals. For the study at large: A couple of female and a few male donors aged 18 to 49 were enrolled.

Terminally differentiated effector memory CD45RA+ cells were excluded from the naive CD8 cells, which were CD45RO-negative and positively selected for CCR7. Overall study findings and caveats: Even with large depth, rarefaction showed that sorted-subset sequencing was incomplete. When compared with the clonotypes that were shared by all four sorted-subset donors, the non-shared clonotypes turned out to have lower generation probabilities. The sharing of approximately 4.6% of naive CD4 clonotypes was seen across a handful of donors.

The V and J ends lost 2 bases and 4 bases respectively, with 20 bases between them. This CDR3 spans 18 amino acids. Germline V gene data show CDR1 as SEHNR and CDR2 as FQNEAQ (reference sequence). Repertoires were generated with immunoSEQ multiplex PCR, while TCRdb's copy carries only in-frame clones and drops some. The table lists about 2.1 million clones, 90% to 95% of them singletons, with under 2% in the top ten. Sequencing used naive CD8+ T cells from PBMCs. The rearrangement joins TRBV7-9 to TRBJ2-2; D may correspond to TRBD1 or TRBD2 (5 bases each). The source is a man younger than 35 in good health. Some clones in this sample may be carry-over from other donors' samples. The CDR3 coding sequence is TGTGCCAGCAGCTTATGGCTTGGTGTGGGGACGGGCACCGGGGAGCTGTTTTTT. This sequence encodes CASSLWLGVGTGTGELFF.